The text below deals with one T cell receptor (beta chain). These data originate in a study of response to subunit inactivated influenza vaccine. The CDR3 runs to 17 residues. From germline, CDR1 is KGHDR and CDR2 SFDVKD. V shed 5 bases, J shed 2 bases, and the junction held 8 bases outside the gene matches. TCRdb processed the RT-PCR reads anew with MiXCR; each CDR3 protein has one entry. This table has hundreds of thousands of distinct CDR3 sequences, 10% to 12% appearing once. This sample was also put to use in a study of T cells expressing NK-cell markers. That paper states: UMI-tagged 5'RACE template switching yielded the TCR beta cDNA. Sorted CD3+CD56+NKG2C+, CD3+CD56+NKG2C- and CD3+CD56-NKG2C+ T cells supplied TCR beta repertoires.

The sequences come from PBMCs from blood, collected on the day of vaccination. The TCR comes from a man between 50 and 59 years old who received an inactivated influenza vaccine. This chain connects TRBV24-1 to TRBJ2-3; TRBD2 matches 11 bases. In nucleotides, the CDR3 is TGTGCCACCAGTGTGGGGGGACTAGCGGACGACACAGATACGCAGTATTTT. Translation: CATSVGGLADDTDTQYF.